The following is a T cell receptor beta chain sequence with its context. Produced via immunoSEQ multiplex PCR; TCRdb's table is partial and in-frame only. This repertoire shows 50,000 to 75,000 clones, more than 75% found once; its top ten account for approximately 0.39%. This record comes from a study of OX40 agonist ivuxolimab in advanced cancers. There are 14 residues in the CDR3. Per germline, CDR1 KGHSH and CDR2 LQKENI. Trimming stripped 5 bases from V and 7 bases from J, with 17 bases between. The origin of this receptor is an adult with an advanced solid tumor such as melanoma, head and neck, liver or kidney cancer. V is TRBV18 and J is TRBJ1-1; no reliable D call. Sequences were derived from CD4+ or CD8+ T cells sorted from blood, sampled in a trial of the OX40 agonist ivuxolimab. CDR3 in DNA: TGTGCCAGCTCAGGACGGGATCTTCGGGGTGAAGCTTTCTTT. Translated, it gives CASSGRDLRGEAFF.